This T cell receptor (beta chain) was identified in a study of CD8+ T cells in alopecia areata (dated by TCRdb to the late 2010s). The study in broad terms: The treated patients took part in an open-label pilot trial in which moderate-to-severe alopecia areata was treated with oral tofacitinib at 5 to 10 mg twice daily. Patients stayed on tofacitinib for 6 to 18 months and then had 6 months of follow-up off drug so that delayed response and recurrence could be assessed. In treated patients, disease severity was measured using the SALT score, which gives the percentage of scalp surface area affected. To study T cell clonal expansion in alopecia areata, the researchers applied high-throughput TCRbeta sequencing to both the C3H/HeJ mouse model and human patients. In humans, TCRbeta sequencing was performed on scalp tissue and on sorted CD4+ and CD8+ peripheral blood T cells from healthy controls and from patients with patchy or totalis/universalis alopecia areata. Biopsies were taken from tofacitinib-treated patients at baseline and at 4 and 24 weeks of treatment, and a later scalp biopsy was taken in several of the tofacitinib-treated patients. Clonality in the scalp was compared among normal scalp (n=4), patchy alopecia areata scalp (n=8), and alopecia totalis/universalis scalp (n=8). RNA was obtained with the PAXgene miRNA kit for fixed scalp, the miRNeasy kit for PBMCs, and the RNeasy kit for mouse skin. TCRbeta CDR3 regions were amplified by immunoSEQ multiplex PCR with 35 Vbeta forward and 13 Jbeta reverse primers.

The time point label of this sample denotes: around 22 weeks on oral tofacitinib. What this sample's treatment or condition label stands for: oral pan-JAK inhibitor, 5-10 mg twice daily. Lesional scalp punch biopsies and peripheral blood were collected from alopecia areata patients. PBMCs were separated by density centrifugation and stained for CD3, CD4 and CD8, after which CD4+ and CD8+ T cells were sorted on a FACSAria. This clone was counted a few times. Its recognized antigen is unknown. No base-level quality is on record; no much larger clone is a single base apart. The library was produced with the immunoSEQ multiplex PCR assay. RNA was extracted from all samples and reverse transcribed into cDNA, which served as template for TCR sequencing. First-strand cDNA was synthesized with SuperScript III using a 2:1 mix of oligo-dT and random hexamers. A synthetic immune receptor repertoire was used to gauge amplification bias, and whatever bias remained was removed computationally. Per the original workflow: Raw reads were preprocessed to remove errors, and CDR3 was defined according to IMGT conventions as the region from the conserved cysteine to phenylalanine. Clonality was computed by normalizing Shannon entropy by log2 of the number of productive unique TCRs and subtracting the result from 1. CD4 or CD8 identity of scalp clones was inferred by cross-referencing scalp TCRbeta sequences with sorted blood CD4 and CD8 repertoires. The table was pulled from immuneACCESS by TCRdb, which kept in-frame rearrangements only. Such tables lose some clones; where checked, under half of the loss comes from unresolved V genes, and the rest has no known cause. V, J and clone size are those of that table, while D and trimming were read from the DNA. The sample records about 280,000 clones, 55% to 75% of which are singletons. Clones ranked in the top ten supply under 2% of the sample.

Study-wide conclusions, independent of this receptor: Scalp clonality and the number of expanded CD8+ clones among the top 100 scalp clones were significantly decreased by tofacitinib. Compared with normal scalp, lesional scalp, particularly in alopecia totalis/universalis, had higher clonality and more expanded CD8+ clones, which suggests antigenic drive. Because the treated cohort was small and had just a single nonresponder, larger studies are needed to establish links between baseline CD8+ expansion and response. Unlike mouse skin, which is dominated by gammadelta T cells, normal human skin has resident alphabeta T cells that are also sequenced, and this complicates analysis of the scalp TCR repertoire. TCR sequences shared between patients were less clear than in mice, possibly partly because of HLA diversity in the patient population. During tofacitinib treatment, many expanded lesional clones remained in scalp and blood, and this persistence may partly explain relapse after treatment is stopped.

CDR1 and CDR2 (SGHAT, FQNNGV) derive from the germline V gene. Inclusive of the bounding cysteine and phenylalanine, the CDR3 is 15 residues long. The DNA shown is the 45-base CDR3, in frame from base 1. V is trimmed back by 4 bases and J by 3 bases, and the junction contains 8 bases that no gene match accounts for. Sample: CD4+ T cells sorted from blood, taken at week 24, from a patient treated with tofacitinib. This sequence uses TRBV11-2 and TRBJ2-7; TRBD1 aligns with 8 central bases. This receptor was obtained from a human donor with alopecia areata. The DNA sequence reads TGTGCCAGCAGCTCCCCCCGACAGGGGCTCTACGAGCAGTACTTC. It codes for CASSSPRQGLYEQYF.